At least ten counts were recorded for the clone carrying this T cell receptor beta chain. The antigen remains undetermined. A quantitative 5'-RACE method, one with molecular barcodes, was used to make TCR beta libraries. Via MiXCR, TCRdb re-called the 5' RACE reads, giving one row per CDR3 protein. The sample comprises under 300,000 distinct CDR3 sequences, under 12% of which are singletons, and about 3% rests with the top ten. The CDR3 is made up of 13 amino acids. The V gene lost 1 base and the J gene lost 1 base, with 4 bases spanning the gap. This sample was taken from a study of CD8 T cells in ankylosing spondylitis. Study-level findings and limits: Past research had described some motif variants in reactive arthritis synovial fluid and blood. Seemingly distinctive of ankylosing spondylitis blood was a TCR beta motif formed by eight highly homologous variants.

The J gene is TRBJ1-1, the V gene TRBV12-3 or TRBV12-4; no clear D. Sequencing was performed on blood, either unsorted or a sorted T cell fraction (not recorded which). This clonotype was obtained from a male donor with ankylosing spondylitis or in good health (not recorded which). As DNA, the CDR3 is TGTGCCAGCAGTTTAGGGCAGAACACTGAAGCTTTCTTT. Protein sequence: CASSLGQNTEAFF.